The 5 T cell receptor beta chains given below trace back to one sample, sequenced in a study of HIV-infected children after antiretroviral therapy interruption. Unique molecular identifiers were included in an RNA-based 3' RACE TCR library. TCRdb re-called the 3' RACE reads with MiXCR, one entry per CDR3 protein. The sample shows 40,000 or so distinct CDR3 sequences, approximately 6.1% of them seen only once. Treatment indicated: PENTA 11 planned treatment interruption arm or continuous ART arm. The specimen was CD45RA+ CD4+ T cells from PBMCs, pooled from several time points, collected from a donor given antiretroviral therapy, either interrupted or continuous. The subset: naive CD4+ CD45RA+ CD45RO- T cells. The receptors shown here come from a pool of human donors with HIV.

There are many counts of this clonotype. The chain couples TRBV27 to TRBJ2-7; 9 bases line up with TRBD1. Per the germline V gene, CDR1 is MNHEY and CDR2 is SMNVEV (reference sequence). The CDR3 sequence is 13 residues long. J gave up 6 bases and V 8 bases, and 8 bases lay outside the gene matches. The CDR3 loop is CASGGTGKGEQYF. In DNA form, the CDR3 reads TGTGCCAGCGGGGGGACAGGGAAGGGCGAGCAGTACTTC.

This clonotype occurred many times. The V and J genes are TRBV4-1 and TRBJ2-6; D possibly corresponds to TRBD1 (6 bases). The CDR3 covers 18 residues. The V end was cut by 4 bases, the J end by 0 bases, with 16 bases between. CDR1 is MGHRA, CDR2 YSYEKL, per germline. The CDR3 region is CASSRRGISLSGANVLTF. CDR3 nucleotide sequence: TGCGCCAGCAGCCGAAGGGGGATCTCCCTCTCTGGGGCCAACGTCCTGACTTTC.

The table lists this clonotype with a few counts. CDR3 sequence reads: CASSRGQQETQYF. The CDR3 DNA follows: TGTGCCAGCAGCCGGGGACAGCAAGAGACCCAGTACTTC. The chain carries TRBV12-3 or TRBV12-4 and TRBJ2-5, with 7 bases matching TRBD1. V lost 6 bases and J lost 2; bases outside the gene matches: 3. There are 13 residues in the CDR3.

The chain combines TRBV28 with TRBJ1-4, with a possible D match to TRBD1 (6 bases). The CDR3 sequence is 15 residues long. Germline V gives CDR1 MDHEN, CDR2 SYDVKM. V was cut by 6 bases and J by 5 bases, with 16 bases left in between. In DNA form, the CDR3 reads TGTGCCAGCAGCAAGGGAGGGAGGGGGAATGAAAAACTGTTTTTT. Protein product: CASSKGGRGNEKLFF.

This clonotype was counted ten times or more. This rearrangement joins TRBV10-3 to TRBJ2-1; TRBD1 is a possible D gene (6 bases). Germline CDR1 and CDR2: ENHRY and SYGVKD. V was shortened by 7 bases and J by 0 bases, with 25 bases between the two germline ends. The CDR3 consists of 19 residues. This chain's CDR3 is CAIKGSTGKYPSSYNEQFF. CDR3 nucleotide sequence: TGTGCCATCAAAGGTTCTACAGGGAAATACCCTAGCTCCTACAATGAGCAGTTCTTC.